Given below is one TCR beta chain in context. These data come from a study of blood T cell repertoires in COVID-19. The overall study: Material from acute and convalescent COVID-19 was sourced from the United States, Italy and Spain. The analysed material was cDNA or gDNA that came from T cells, B-cell-depleted T cells, or PBMCs.

CDR3 length equals 15 residues. The V end was cut by 2 bases, the J end by 6 bases, with 13 bases between. From germline, CDR1 is MNHEY and CDR2 SVGAGI. Original processing notes: Scientists estimated how many nucleated cells there were by amplifying reference gene primers. Only in-frame clones appear in the TCRdb table, and some are missing; sequencing was by immunoSEQ multiplex PCR. V and J calls and clone size are given by that table; D and trimming were obtained from the DNA. The repertoire holds approximately 210,000 clones, with 90% to 95% as singletons. The receptor's source is a young man with acute or convalescent COVID-19. The sample consisted of peripheral blood. The J gene is TRBJ2-2, the V gene TRBV6-5; D is perhaps TRBD1 (6 bases). The CDR3: CASSYPGVGAGELFF. The CDR3 coding sequence is TGTGCCAGCAGTTACCCAGGGGTAGGGGCCGGGGAGCTGTTTTTT.